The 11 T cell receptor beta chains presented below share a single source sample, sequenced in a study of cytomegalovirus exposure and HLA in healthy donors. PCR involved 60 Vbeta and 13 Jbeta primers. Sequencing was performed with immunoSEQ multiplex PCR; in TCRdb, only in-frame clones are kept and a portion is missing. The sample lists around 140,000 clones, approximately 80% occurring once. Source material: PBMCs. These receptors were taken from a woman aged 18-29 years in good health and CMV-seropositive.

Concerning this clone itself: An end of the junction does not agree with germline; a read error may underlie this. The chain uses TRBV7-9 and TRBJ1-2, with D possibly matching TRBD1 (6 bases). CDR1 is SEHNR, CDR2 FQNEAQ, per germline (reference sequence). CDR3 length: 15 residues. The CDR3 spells CASSSVLGNTGPRVF. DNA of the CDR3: TGTGCCAGCAGCTCGGTGCTAGGGAACACAGGGCCTAGGGTCTTC.

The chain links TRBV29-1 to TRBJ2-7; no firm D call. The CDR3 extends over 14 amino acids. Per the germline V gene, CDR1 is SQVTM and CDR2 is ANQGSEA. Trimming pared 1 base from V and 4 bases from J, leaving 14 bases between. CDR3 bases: TGCAGCGTTGAAGTAGGCAGGCCCTCTTACGAGCAGTACTTC. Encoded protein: CSVEVGRPSYEQYF.

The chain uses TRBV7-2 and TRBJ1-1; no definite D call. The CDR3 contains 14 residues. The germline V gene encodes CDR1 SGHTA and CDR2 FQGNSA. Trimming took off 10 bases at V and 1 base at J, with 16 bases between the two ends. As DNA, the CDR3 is TGTGCCACCGCTAGGCGGCCTGGGAACACTGAAGCTTTCTTT. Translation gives CATARRPGNTEAFF.

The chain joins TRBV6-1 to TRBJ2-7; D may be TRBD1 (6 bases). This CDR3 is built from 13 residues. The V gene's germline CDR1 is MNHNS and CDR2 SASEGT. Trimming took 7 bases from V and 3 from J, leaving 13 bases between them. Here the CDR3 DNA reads TGTGCCAGCAATTCCGGACAGAACTACGAGCAGTACTTC. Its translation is CASNSGQNYEQYF.

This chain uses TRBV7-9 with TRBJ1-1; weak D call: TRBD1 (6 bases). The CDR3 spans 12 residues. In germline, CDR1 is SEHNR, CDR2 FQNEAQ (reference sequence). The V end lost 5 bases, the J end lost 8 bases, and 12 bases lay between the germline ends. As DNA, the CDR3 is TGTGCCAGCAGCCATACAGGGCTGGAAGCTTTCTTT. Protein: CASSHTGLEAFF.

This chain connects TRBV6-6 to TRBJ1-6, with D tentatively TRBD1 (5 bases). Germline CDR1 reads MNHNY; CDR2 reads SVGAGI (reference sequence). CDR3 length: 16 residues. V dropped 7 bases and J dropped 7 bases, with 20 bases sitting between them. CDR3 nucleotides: TGTGCCAGCAACCTACGGTCCGGGGGTGGGAATTCACCCCTCCACTTT. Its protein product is CASNLRSGGGNSPLHF.

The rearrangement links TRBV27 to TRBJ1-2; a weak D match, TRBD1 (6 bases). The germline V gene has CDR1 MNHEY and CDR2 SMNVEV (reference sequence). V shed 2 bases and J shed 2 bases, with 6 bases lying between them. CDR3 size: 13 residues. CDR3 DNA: TGTGCCAGCAGTTTAAGGGGGAACTATGGCTACACCTTC. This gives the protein CASSLRGNYGYTF.

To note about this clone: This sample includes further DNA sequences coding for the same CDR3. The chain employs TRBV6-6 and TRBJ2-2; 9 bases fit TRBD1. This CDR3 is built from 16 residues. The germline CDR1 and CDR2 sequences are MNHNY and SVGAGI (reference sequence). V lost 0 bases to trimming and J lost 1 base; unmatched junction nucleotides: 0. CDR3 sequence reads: CASSYSGQGNTGELFF. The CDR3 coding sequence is TGTGCCAGCAGTTACTCGGGACAGGGGAACACCGGGGAGCTGTTTTTT.

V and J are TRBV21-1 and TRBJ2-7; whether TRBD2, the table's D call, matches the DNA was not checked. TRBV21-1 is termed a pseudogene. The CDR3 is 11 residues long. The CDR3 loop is CASSPYYEQYF. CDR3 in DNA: TGTGCCAGCAGCCCCTACTACGAGCAGTACTTC.

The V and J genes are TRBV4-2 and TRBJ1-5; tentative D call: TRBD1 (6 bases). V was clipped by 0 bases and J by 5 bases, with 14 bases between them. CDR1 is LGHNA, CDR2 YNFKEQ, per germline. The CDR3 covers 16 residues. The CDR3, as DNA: TGTGCCAGCAGCCAAGATGGGGGGGGCGGGGATCAGCCCCAGCATTTT. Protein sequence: CASSQDGGGGDQPQHF.

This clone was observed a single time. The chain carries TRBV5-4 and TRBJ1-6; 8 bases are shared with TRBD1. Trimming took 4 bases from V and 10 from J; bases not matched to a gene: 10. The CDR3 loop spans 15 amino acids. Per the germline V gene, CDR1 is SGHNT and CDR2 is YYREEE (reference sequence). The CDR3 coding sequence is TGTGCCAGCAGCGGGCAGGGGGCGTTTGACTCACCCCTCCACTTT. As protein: CASSGQGAFDSPLHF.